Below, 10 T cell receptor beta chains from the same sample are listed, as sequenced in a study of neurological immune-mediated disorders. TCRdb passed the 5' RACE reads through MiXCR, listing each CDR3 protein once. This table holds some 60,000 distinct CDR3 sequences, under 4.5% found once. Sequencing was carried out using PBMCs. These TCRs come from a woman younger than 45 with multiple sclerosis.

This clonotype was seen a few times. This chain's CDR3 is CASSKGKLYEQYF. CDR3 bases: TGTGCCAGCAGCAAGGGAAAACTTTACGAGCAGTACTTC. The V and J genes are TRBV7-8 and TRBJ2-7; the D is unclear. Germline CDR1 reads SGHVS; CDR2 reads FQNEAQ. Trimming shortened V by 5 bases and J by 4 bases, and 12 bases separated the two germline ends. This CDR3 has 13 amino acids.

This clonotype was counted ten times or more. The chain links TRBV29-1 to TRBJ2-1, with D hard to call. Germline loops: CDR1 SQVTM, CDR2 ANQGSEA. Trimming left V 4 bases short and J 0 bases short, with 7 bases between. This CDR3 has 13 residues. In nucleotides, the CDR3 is TGCAGCGTTGCTCAGAGCTCCTACAATGAGCAGTTCTTC. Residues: CSVAQSSYNEQFF.

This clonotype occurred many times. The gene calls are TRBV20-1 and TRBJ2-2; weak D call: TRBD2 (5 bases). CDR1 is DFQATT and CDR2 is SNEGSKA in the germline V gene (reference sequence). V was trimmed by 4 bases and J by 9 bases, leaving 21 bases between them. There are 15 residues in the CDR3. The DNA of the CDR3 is TGCAGTGCTATGGGGAACGGGCGGGTCGTGAGGGAGCTGTTTTTT. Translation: CSAMGNGRVVRELFF.

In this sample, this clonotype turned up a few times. CDR3 sequence reads: CSVGDTDRESEQYF. The CDR3 nucleotides are TGCAGCGTTGGGGATACGGACAGGGAATCAGAGCAGTACTTC. The V and J genes are TRBV29-1 and TRBJ2-7, with 8 nucleotides matching TRBD1. The CDR3 extends over 14 amino acids. J gave up 7 bases and V 4 bases, and 12 bases lay outside the gene matches. Germline lookup yields CDR1 SQVTM and CDR2 ANQGSEA.

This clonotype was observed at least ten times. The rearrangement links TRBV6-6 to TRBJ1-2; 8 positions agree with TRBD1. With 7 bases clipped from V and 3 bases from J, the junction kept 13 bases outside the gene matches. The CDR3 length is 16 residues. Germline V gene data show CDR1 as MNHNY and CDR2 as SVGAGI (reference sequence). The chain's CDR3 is CASKPPDRGLDYGYTF. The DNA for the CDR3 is TGTGCCAGCAAACCTCCCGACAGGGGCTTGGACTATGGCTACACCTTC.

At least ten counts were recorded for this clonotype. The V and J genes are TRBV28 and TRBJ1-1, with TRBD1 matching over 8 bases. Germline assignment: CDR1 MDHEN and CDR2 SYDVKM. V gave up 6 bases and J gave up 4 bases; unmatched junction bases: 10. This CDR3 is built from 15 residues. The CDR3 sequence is CASRPQGALGTEAFF. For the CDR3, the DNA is TGTGCCAGCAGGCCGCAGGGGGCTCTGGGCACTGAAGCTTTCTTT.

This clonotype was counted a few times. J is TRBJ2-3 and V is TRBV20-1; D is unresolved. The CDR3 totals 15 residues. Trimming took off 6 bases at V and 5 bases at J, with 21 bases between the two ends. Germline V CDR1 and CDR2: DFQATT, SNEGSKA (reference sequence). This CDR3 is CSATADGVIGDTQYF. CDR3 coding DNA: TGCAGTGCCACTGCGGACGGAGTAATCGGAGATACGCAGTATTTT.

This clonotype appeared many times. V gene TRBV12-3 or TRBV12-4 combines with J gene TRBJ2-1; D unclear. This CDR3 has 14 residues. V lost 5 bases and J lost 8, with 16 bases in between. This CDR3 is CASSISSIGDEQFF. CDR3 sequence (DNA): TGTGCCAGCAGTATATCCTCGATCGGTGATGAGCAGTTCTTC.

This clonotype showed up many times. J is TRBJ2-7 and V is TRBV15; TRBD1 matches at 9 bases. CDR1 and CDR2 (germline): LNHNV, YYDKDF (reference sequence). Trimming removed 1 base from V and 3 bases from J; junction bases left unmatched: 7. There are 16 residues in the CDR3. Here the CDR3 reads CATSRGPQTGGYEQYF. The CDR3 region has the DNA TGTGCCACCAGCAGAGGCCCCCAGACAGGGGGCTACGAGCAGTACTTC.

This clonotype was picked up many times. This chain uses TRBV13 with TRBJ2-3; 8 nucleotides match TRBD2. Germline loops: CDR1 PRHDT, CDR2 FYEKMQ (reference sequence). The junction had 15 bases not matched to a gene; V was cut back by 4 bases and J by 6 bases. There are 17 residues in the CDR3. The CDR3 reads CASSSRTGTRQADTQYF. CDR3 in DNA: TGTGCCAGCAGCTCACGAACCGGGACTAGGCAAGCTGATACGCAGTATTTT.